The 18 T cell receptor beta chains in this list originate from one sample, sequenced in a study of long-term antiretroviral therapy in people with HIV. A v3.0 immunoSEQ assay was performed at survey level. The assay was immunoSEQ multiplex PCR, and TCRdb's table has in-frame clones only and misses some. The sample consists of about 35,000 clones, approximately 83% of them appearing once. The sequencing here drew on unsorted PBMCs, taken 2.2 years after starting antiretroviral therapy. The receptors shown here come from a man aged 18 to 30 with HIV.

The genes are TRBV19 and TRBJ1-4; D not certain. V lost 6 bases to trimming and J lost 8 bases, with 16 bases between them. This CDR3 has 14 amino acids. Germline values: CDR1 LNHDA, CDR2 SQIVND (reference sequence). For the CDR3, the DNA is TGTGCCAGTAGACGACCGGGGTTGCGCGAAAAACTGTTTTTT. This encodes CASRRPGLREKLFF.

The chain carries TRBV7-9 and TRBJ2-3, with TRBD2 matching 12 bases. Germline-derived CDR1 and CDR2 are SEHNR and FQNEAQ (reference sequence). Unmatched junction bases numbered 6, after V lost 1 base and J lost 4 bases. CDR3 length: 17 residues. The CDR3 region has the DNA TGTGCCAGCAGCTTAGGTACTAGCGGGGGGACCTCAGATACGCAGTATTTT. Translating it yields CASSLGTSGGTSDTQYF. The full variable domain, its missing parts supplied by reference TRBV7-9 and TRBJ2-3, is DTGVSQNPRHKITKRGQNVTFRCDPISEHNRLYWYRQTLGQGPEFLTYFQNEAQLEKSRLLSDRFSAERPKGSFSTLEIQRTEQGDSAMYLCASSLGTSGGTSDTQYFGPGTRLTVL.

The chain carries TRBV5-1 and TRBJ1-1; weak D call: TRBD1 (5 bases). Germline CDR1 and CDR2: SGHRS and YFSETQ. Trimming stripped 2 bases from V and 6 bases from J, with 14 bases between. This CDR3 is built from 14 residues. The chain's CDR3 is CASSLGASEAEAFF. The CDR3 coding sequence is TGCGCCAGCAGCTTAGGGGCCTCAGAGGCTGAAGCTTTCTTT.

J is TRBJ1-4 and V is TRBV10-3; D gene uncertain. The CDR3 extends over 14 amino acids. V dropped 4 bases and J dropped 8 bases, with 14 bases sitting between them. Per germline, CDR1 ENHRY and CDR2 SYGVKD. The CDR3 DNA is TGTGCCATCAGTGGGACCTCGACGGGAGAAAAACTGTTTTTT. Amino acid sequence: CAISGTSTGEKLFF.

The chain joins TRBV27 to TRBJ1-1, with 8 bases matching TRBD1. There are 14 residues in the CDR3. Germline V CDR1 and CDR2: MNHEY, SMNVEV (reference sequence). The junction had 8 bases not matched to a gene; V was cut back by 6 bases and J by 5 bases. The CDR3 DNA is TGTGCCAGCAGAGTGACAGGGGCGGGAACTGAAGCTTTCTTT. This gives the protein CASRVTGAGTEAFF.

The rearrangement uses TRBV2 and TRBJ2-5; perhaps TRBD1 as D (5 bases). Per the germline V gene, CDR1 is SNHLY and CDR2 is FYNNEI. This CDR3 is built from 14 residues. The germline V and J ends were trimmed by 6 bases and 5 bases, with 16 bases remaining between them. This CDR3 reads CASSETVSPETQYF. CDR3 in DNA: TGTGCCAGCAGCGAGACAGTGAGCCCGGAGACCCAGTACTTC. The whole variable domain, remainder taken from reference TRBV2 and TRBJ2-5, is EPEVTQTPSHQVTQMGQEVILRCVPISNHLYFYWYRQILGQKVEFLVSFYNNEISEKSEIFDDQFSVERPDGSNFTLKIRSTKLEDSAMYFCASSETVSPETQYFGPGTRLLVL.

In DNA, the CDR3 is TGTGCCAGCAGCCAAGACGGGCAGCTTAATGAAAAACTGTTTTTT. Translated, it gives CASSQDGQLNEKLFF. The chain joins TRBV4-2 to TRBJ1-4; D is unclear. This CDR3 has 15 amino acids. In germline, CDR1 is LGHNA, CDR2 YNFKEQ. Trimming cost V 0 bases and J 4 bases, with 9 bases left between them.

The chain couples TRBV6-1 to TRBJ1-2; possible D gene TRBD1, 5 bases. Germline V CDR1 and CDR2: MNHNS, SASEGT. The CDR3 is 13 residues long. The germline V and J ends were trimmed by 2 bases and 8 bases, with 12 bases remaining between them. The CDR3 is CASSERPRDGYTF. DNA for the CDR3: TGTGCCAGCAGTGAACGTCCTAGGGACGGCTACACCTTC.

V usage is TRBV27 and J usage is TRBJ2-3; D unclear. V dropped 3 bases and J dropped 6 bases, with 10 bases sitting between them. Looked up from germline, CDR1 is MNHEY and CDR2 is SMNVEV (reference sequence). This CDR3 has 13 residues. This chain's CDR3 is CASSFWEGDTQYF. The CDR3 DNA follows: TGTGCCAGCAGTTTCTGGGAAGGGGATACGCAGTATTTT.

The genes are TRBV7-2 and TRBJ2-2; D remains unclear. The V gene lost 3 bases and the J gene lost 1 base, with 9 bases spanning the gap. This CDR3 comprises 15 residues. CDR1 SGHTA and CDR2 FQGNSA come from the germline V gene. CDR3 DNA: TGTGCCAGCAGCTTGGTCCCAATGAACACCGGGGAGCTGTTTTTT. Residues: CASSLVPMNTGELFF. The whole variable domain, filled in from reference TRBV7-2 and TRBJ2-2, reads GAGVSQSPSNKVTEKGKDVELRCDPISGHTALYWYRQSLGQGLEFLIYFQGNSAPDKSGLPSDRFSAERTGGSVSTLTIQRTQQEDSAVYLCASSLVPMNTGELFFGEGSRLTVL.

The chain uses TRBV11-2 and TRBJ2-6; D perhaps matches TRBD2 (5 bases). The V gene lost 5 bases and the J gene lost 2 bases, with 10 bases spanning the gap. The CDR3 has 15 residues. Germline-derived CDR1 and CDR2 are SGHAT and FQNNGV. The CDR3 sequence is CASSPWGAGANVLTF. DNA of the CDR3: TGTGCCAGCAGCCCCTGGGGAGCTGGGGCCAACGTCCTGACTTTC. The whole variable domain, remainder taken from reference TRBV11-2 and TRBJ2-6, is EAGVAQSPRYKIIEKRQSVAFWCNPISGHATLYWYQQILGQGPKLLIQFQNNGVVDDSQLPKDRFSAERLKGVDSTLKIQPAKLEDSAVYLCASSPWGAGANVLTFGAGSRLTVL.

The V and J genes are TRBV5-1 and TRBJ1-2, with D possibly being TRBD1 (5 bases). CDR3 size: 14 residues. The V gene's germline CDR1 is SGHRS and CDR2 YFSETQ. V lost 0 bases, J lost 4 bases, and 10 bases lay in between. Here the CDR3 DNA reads TGCGCCAGCAGCTTGGGACAGACTCTCTATGGCTACACCTTC. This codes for CASSLGQTLYGYTF.

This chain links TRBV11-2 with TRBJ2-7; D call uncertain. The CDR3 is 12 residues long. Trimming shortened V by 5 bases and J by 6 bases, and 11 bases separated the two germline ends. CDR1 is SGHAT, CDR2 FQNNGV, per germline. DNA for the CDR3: TGTGCCAGCAGCCCTATGATGGGCGAGCAGTACTTC. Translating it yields CASSPMMGEQYF.

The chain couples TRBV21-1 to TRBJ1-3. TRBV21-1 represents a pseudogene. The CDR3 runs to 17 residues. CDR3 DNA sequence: TGTGCCAGCAGCAATCGTGCGGGACCGGCTACTGGAAACACCATATATTTT. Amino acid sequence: CASSNRAGPATGNTIYF.

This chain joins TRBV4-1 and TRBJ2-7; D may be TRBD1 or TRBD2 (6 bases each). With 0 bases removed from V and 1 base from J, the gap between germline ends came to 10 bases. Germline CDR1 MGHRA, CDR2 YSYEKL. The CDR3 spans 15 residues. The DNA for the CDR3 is TGCGCCAGCAGCCAAGATAGGGGGACTTCCTACGAGCAGTACTTC. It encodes CASSQDRGTSYEQYF.

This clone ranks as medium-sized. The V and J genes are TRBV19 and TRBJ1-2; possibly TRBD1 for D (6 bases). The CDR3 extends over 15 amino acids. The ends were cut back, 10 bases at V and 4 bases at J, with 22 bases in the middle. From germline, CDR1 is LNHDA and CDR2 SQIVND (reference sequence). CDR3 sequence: CATSLLGGGLYGYTF. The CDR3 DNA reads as TGTGCCACCAGCCTCCTAGGCGGGGGGCTCTATGGCTACACCTTC.

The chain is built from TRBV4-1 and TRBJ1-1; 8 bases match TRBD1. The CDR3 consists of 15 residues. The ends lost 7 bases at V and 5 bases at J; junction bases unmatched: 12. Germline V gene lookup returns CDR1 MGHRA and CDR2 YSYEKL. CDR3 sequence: CASNDRTGRRTEAFF. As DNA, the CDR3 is TGCGCCAGCAACGACAGGACAGGGAGGCGAACTGAAGCTTTCTTT.

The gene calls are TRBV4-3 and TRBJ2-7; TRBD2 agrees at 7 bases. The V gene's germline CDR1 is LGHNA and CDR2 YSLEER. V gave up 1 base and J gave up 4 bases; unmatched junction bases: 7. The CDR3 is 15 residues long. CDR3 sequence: CASSQGATSIYEQYF. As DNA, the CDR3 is TGCGCCAGCAGCCAAGGTGCGACTAGCATTTACGAGCAGTACTTC.